The present entry profiles one T cell receptor (beta chain) with its context. There is no known antigen for this receptor. Base qualities were left out, and no much larger clone turns up one base away. This specimen comes from a study of T cell responses to AZD1222 COVID-19 vaccine (dated by TCRdb to about 2021). Looking at the study overall: A total of just over 230 trial participants underwent TCR sequencing, of whom 207 had received two doses of AZD1222 and some 26 had received two doses of the MenACWY control vaccine. Trial participants were enrolled by age into subgroups of 18-55, 56-69 and 70-plus years, and about 150, 27 and 61 TCR-sequenced participants, respectively, were included in these subgroups.

Trimming leaves V shorter by 2 bases and J shorter by 5 bases, with the junction holding 10 bases beyond the gene matches. Taken from cysteine to phenylalanine, the CDR3 has 16 residues. Just the 48-base CDR3 DNA is kept, in frame starting at base 1. The germline V gene yields SGDLS for CDR1 and YYNGEE for CDR2. The CDR3 regions of human TCRbeta chains were subjected to immunosequencing. As for how the authors treated the data: TCRs in the repertoires were compared against a reference library of SARS-CoV-2-specific TCRs that had been generated with the MIRA antigen-specificity platform. Breadth was defined as the fraction of unique TCRs that were SARS-CoV-2-associated, and depth was defined as the fraction of total T cells that were SARS-CoV-2-associated. Each spike-specific TCR was assigned to its reactive spike region and to a CD4 or CD8 class using the MIRA data. Log10-transformed breadth and depth values were compared by one-way ANOVA with Sidak's multiple comparisons tests. Imported from immuneACCESS, the table was reduced by TCRdb to in-frame sequences with V and J called. These copies leave out some clones; in studies compared against another copy, an unresolved V gene accounts for under half, and the cause of the remainder is not known. D and trimming come from the DNA, and the V and J calls and clone size come from that table. The sample table shows more than 100,000 clones, and around 87% are seen once. 2.5% to 3% of the sample is taken by the ten largest.

Study-level results and caveats: Participants were mostly white British and included more females than males, and it was suggested by the authors that clonal diversity may have been underestimated. Only five or six AZD1222 recipients were SARS-CoV-2 seropositive at baseline, limiting conclusions about previously exposed vaccinees. A significant rise in spike-specific TCR breadth and depth was observed after two AZD1222 doses relative to day 0 and relative to MenACWY recipients. The vaccine-associated CD4 TCRs covered the entire spike protein, and the dominant responses fell in regions 160-218 and 743-854. Because no samples from the day 14 peak response were available, repertoires could be characterized only after the peak T cell response. Epitopes outside the regions mutated in the B.1.351 and B.1.1.7 variants were reportedly recognized by nearly half of the unique spike-specific TCRs. The 56-69-year group was small, and its depth increase did not reach significance, likely because of low power.

This sample's time point label indicates: about 28 days (+/-7) after the second vaccine dose. AZD1222 recipients whose second dose came at about 4 weeks and those whose second dose came at about 12 weeks were combined into one group, since spike-specific TCR depth and breadth did not differ between the two schedules. Samples from vaccinated people were obtained from the UK trials COV001 and COV002, which included a single-blind randomized controlled phase 2/3 trial of AZD1222 (ChAdOx1 nCoV-19) in healthy adults. For TCRbeta chain sequencing, PBMC samples were collected from trial participants at day 0 and at day 28 after the second dose.

The material sequenced was peripheral blood, taken 28 days after the second AZD1222 dose. Recombination linked TRBV9 to TRBJ2-5, with TRBD1 identical over 9 junction bases. The sequence came from an adult who received the AZD1222 COVID-19 vaccine. The DNA sequence is TGTGCCAGCAGCGTCGGTCTGGGACAGGGTATGGAGACCCAGTACTTC. This sequence encodes CASSVGLGQGMETQYF.